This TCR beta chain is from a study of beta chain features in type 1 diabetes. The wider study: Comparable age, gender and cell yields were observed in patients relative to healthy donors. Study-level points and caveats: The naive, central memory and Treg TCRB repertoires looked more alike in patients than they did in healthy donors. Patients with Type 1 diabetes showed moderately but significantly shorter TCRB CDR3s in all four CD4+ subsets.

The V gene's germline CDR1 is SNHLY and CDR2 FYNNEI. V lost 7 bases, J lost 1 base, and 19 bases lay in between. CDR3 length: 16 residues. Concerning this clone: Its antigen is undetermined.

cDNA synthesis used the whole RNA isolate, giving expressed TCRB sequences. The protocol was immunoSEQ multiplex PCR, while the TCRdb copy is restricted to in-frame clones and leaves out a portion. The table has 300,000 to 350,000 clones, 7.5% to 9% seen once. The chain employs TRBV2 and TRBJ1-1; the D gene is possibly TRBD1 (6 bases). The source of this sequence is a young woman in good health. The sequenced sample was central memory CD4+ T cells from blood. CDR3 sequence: CASTPTRLGGNTEAFF. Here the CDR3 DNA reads TGTGCCAGCACTCCGACCAGATTAGGGGGGAACACTGAAGCTTTCTTT.